Below, 13 T cell receptor beta chains from the same sample are listed, as sequenced in a study of blood T cell repertoires in COVID-19. Libraries were prepared by immunoSEQ multiplex PCR; TCRdb keeps only in-frame clonotypes and omits some of them. The sample has some 130,000 clones, approximately 80% seen once. The sample taken for sequencing was peripheral blood. These receptor sequences come from a woman aged 55-69 years with active or convalescent COVID-19.

V gene TRBV7-3 combines with J gene TRBJ2-6; 10 bases are shared with TRBD2. CDR3 length equals 18 residues. Trimming removed 1 base from V and 2 bases from J; junction bases left unmatched: 5. Germline V lookup: CDR1 SGHTA, CDR2 FQGTGA. The CDR3 reads CASSLRLAGVPGANVLTF. CDR3 nucleotide sequence: TGTGCCAGCAGCTTAAGGCTAGCGGGAGTCCCTGGGGCCAACGTCCTGACTTTC.

The rearrangement joins TRBV6-1 to TRBJ1-5, with D perhaps TRBD1 (5 bases). Looked up from germline, CDR1 is MNHNS and CDR2 is SASEGT. The ends were cut back, 0 bases at V and 4 bases at J, with 13 bases in the middle. This CDR3 is built from 16 residues. In DNA form, the CDR3 reads TGTGCCAGCAGTGAAGCAGTGACAGTTTTAAATCAGCCCCAGCATTTT. Translation: CASSEAVTVLNQPQHF.

This clone came up a few times. The gene calls are TRBV12-3 or TRBV12-4 and TRBJ2-1; D gene unclear. The V end was cut by 7 bases, the J end by 8 bases, with 15 bases between. The CDR3 covers 13 residues. CDR3 coding DNA: TGTGCCAGCAATCCGGCCCCTGAGGATGAGCAGTTCTTC. This gives the protein CASNPAPEDEQFF.

The chain is built from TRBV5-1 and TRBJ2-3, with 12 bases identical to TRBD2. The CDR3 is made up of 15 amino acids. The V gene's germline CDR1 is SGHRS and CDR2 YFSETQ. Germline trimming cut 3 bases from V and 3 bases from J; bases unmatched to any gene: 2. The CDR3 sequence is CASSSGTSGTDTQYF. Written as DNA, the CDR3 is TGCGCCAGCAGCTCCGGGACTAGCGGGACAGATACGCAGTATTTT.

The rearrangement joins TRBV9 to TRBJ1-3; D is unclear. Germline V gene lookup returns CDR1 SGDLS and CDR2 YYNGEE. The CDR3 consists of 18 residues. Trimming removed 4 bases at V and 4 bases at J, with 24 bases between. The CDR3: CASSPPASADGVGNTIYF. CDR3 in DNA: TGTGCCAGCAGCCCCCCGGCATCGGCGGACGGGGTGGGAAACACCATATATTTT.

V is TRBV7-6 and J is TRBJ2-1; 9 positions match TRBD1. CDR3 size: 15 residues. Trimming removed 2 bases from V and 7 bases from J; junction bases left unmatched: 6. Germline values: CDR1 SGHVS, CDR2 FNYEAQ. The chain's CDR3 is CASSLNTGGVNEQFF. CDR3 DNA: TGTGCCAGCAGCTTAAATACAGGGGGCGTGAATGAGCAGTTCTTC.

V is TRBV5-1 and J is TRBJ2-3, with 9 positions matching TRBD2. This CDR3 contains 18 residues. Looked up from germline, CDR1 is SGHRS and CDR2 is YFSETQ. With 3 bases clipped from V and 2 bases from J, the junction kept 13 bases outside the gene matches. CDR3 protein: CASSSGHIAGGNTDTQYF. DNA for the CDR3: TGCGCCAGCAGCTCCGGTCATATTGCGGGGGGGAACACAGATACGCAGTATTTT.

The CDR3 here is CASSRLAGGNYNEQFF. CDR3 nucleotide sequence: TGTGCCAGCAGTAGACTAGCGGGAGGGAACTACAATGAGCAGTTCTTC. V and J are TRBV6-2 or TRBV6-3 and TRBJ2-1, with 14 positions matching TRBD2. With V trimmed by 5 bases and J by 3 bases, 3 bases remained unmatched. The CDR3 runs 16 residues. Germline CDR1 and CDR2: MNHEY and SVGEGT.

A single count supports this clone. The chain combines TRBV6-5 with TRBJ1-6; D is perhaps TRBD1 (6 bases). There are 13 residues in the CDR3. Trimming took 7 bases from V and 11 from J, leaving 15 bases between them. In germline, CDR1 is MNHEY, CDR2 SVGAGI. CDR3: CASNSGVDTPLHF. As DNA, the CDR3 is TGTGCCAGCAATTCAGGGGTAGACACACCCCTCCACTTT.

V usage is TRBV5-8 and J usage is TRBJ1-2; tentatively, D is TRBD1 (5 bases). V lost 4 bases, J lost 2 bases, and 12 bases lay in between. The germline gives CDR1 SGHTS, CDR2 YDEGEE. The CDR3 has 14 residues. This CDR3 reads CASSGNAGNYGYTF. CDR3 bases: TGTGCCAGCAGCGGAAATGCAGGGAACTATGGCTACACCTTC.

The V gene is TRBV10-3, the J gene TRBJ1-6; 8 bases match TRBD1. With 6 bases clipped from V and 7 bases from J, the junction kept 5 bases outside the gene matches. The germline gives CDR1 ENHRY, CDR2 SYGVKD. The CDR3 length is 14 residues. For the CDR3, the DNA is TGTGCCATCAGACAGGGACAGGAAAATTCACCCCTCCACTTT. Translation: CAIRQGQENSPLHF.

This clone was seen only a few times. V usage is TRBV18 and J usage is TRBJ2-1, with 8 positions matching TRBD2. The CDR3 length is 16 residues. Per germline, CDR1 KGHSH and CDR2 LQKENI. With V trimmed by 3 bases and J by 6 bases, 10 bases remained unmatched. CDR3 in amino acids: CASSPPREGVGNEQFF. DNA for the CDR3: TGTGCCAGCTCACCCCCCCGGGAGGGTGTCGGCAATGAGCAGTTCTTC.

This clone was counted a few times. The rearrangement links TRBV29-1 to TRBJ1-5, with D unclear. The V and J ends lost 3 bases and 5 bases respectively, with 11 bases between them. The CDR3 extends over 13 amino acids. Germline V gene lookup returns CDR1 SQVTM and CDR2 ANQGSEA. CDR3 sequence reads: CSVDTGSDQPQHF. Written as DNA, the CDR3 is TGCAGCGTTGACACCGGGAGCGATCAGCCCCAGCATTTT.